Here is one T cell receptor (beta chain) with its context. No antigen is known for it. The record originates from a study of tumor-infiltrating lymphocytes in localized non-small cell lung cancer. Findings and limits, study-wide: Different pieces of the same tissue went to different assays, confounding technical variation with intratumor heterogeneity.

Method: immunoSEQ multiplex PCR; TCRdb's copy keeps in-frame clones and lacks some. Of 8,000 to 9,500 clones listed, roughly 79% are singletons. Germline values: CDR1 SGHTA, CDR2 FQGTGA. The CDR3 extends over 17 amino acids. V gave up 2 bases and J gave up 7 bases; unmatched junction bases: 10. The sequence was obtained from a human donor with non-small cell lung cancer. Sequencing used uninvolved lung tissue not adjacent to the tumor. The V call is TRBV7-3, the J call TRBJ2-1; TRBD2 aligns across 11 bases. The CDR3 nucleotides read TGTGCCAGCAGCTTATATAGCGGGAGGGCCGGGTTGAATGAGCAGTTCTTC. The encoded protein is CASSLYSGRAGLNEQFF.